This is a list of T cell receptor beta chains from one sample in a study of blood T cell repertoires in COVID-19. Repertoires were generated with immunoSEQ multiplex PCR, while TCRdb's copy carries only in-frame clones and drops some. This sample has about 63,000 clones, with 70% to 90% found just once. The sample taken for sequencing was peripheral blood. The receptors shown here come from a woman older than 75 with acute or convalescent COVID-19. Both conserved end residues are part of each CDR3. The order of the fields is clone size, CDR3 length, V gene, D gene, J gene, CDR3 protein, CDR3 DNA. The D gene is left open where the match is weak. A row's size may be missing; if present it is once, few, many or a size class.

clone size: .; CDR3 length: 13; V gene: TRBV6-5; D gene: .; J gene: TRBJ1-1; CDR3 protein: CASALVRNTEAFF; CDR3 DNA: TGTGCCAGCGCCCTAGTCCGGAACACTGAAGCTTTCTTT
clone size: .; CDR3 length: 12; V gene: TRBV6-5; D gene: TRBD1; J gene: TRBJ1-2; CDR3 protein: CASQQGSYGYTF; CDR3 DNA: TGTGCCAGCCAACAGGGGAGCTATGGCTACACCTTC
clone size: few; CDR3 length: 13; V gene: TRBV12-3/TRBV12-4; D gene: .; J gene: TRBJ1-5; CDR3 protein: CASSFGRIQPQHF; CDR3 DNA: TGTGCCAGCAGTTTTGGGCGTATACAGCCCCAGCATTTT
clone size: .; CDR3 length: 17; V gene: TRBV28; D gene: .; J gene: TRBJ2-1; CDR3 protein: CASSSNDNLRSNNEQFF; CDR3 DNA: TGTGCCAGCAGTTCCAACGATAACCTTCGCTCTAACAATGAGCAGTTCTTC
clone size: .; CDR3 length: 16; V gene: TRBV5-6; D gene: TRBD2; J gene: TRBJ2-1; CDR3 protein: CASSPTSGRAYNEQFF; CDR3 DNA: TGTGCCAGCAGCCCTACTAGCGGGAGGGCCTACAATGAGCAGTTCTTC
clone size: .; CDR3 length: 16; V gene: TRBV3-1/TRBV3-2; D gene: .; J gene: TRBJ1-6; CDR3 protein: CASSSSTSRAGSPLHF; CDR3 DNA: TGTGCCAGCAGCAGTAGTACAAGTCGGGCGGGTTCACCCCTCCACTTT
clone size: .; CDR3 length: 15; V gene: TRBV5-1; D gene: .; J gene: TRBJ1-1; CDR3 protein: CASSRQQLLNTEAFF; CDR3 DNA: TGCGCCAGCAGCCGCCAACAGCTATTGAACACTGAAGCTTTCTTT
clone size: .; CDR3 length: 17; V gene: TRBV27; D gene: .; J gene: TRBJ1-6; CDR3 protein: CASSLIGFGSYNSPLHF; CDR3 DNA: TGTGCCAGCAGTTTAATCGGGTTTGGCTCCTATAATTCACCCCTCCACTTT
clone size: once; CDR3 length: 12; V gene: TRBV6-2/TRBV6-3; D gene: .; J gene: TRBJ2-7; CDR3 protein: CASSYSAYEQYF; CDR3 DNA: TGTGCCAGCAGTTACTCCGCCTACGAGCAGTACTTC
clone size: .; CDR3 length: 14; V gene: TRBV6-1; D gene: TRBD1; J gene: TRBJ1-1; CDR3 protein: CASSYPGGNTEAFF; CDR3 DNA: TGTGCCAGCAGTTATCCAGGGGGAAACACTGAAGCTTTCTTT
clone size: .; CDR3 length: 13; V gene: TRBV30; D gene: TRBD2; J gene: TRBJ2-5; CDR3 protein: CAWIPAGGGTQYF; CDR3 DNA: TGTGCCTGGATCCCAGCGGGGGGTGGGACCCAGTACTTC
clone size: .; CDR3 length: 13; V gene: TRBV18; D gene: .; J gene: TRBJ1-1; CDR3 protein: CASASGGATEAFF; CDR3 DNA: TGTGCCAGCGCATCTGGGGGGGCCACTGAAGCTTTCTTT
clone size: .; CDR3 length: 13; V gene: TRBV4-3; D gene: .; J gene: TRBJ2-5; CDR3 protein: CASSPGQGRTQYF; CDR3 DNA: TGCGCCAGCAGCCCAGGGCAGGGAAGGACCCAGTACTTC
clone size: once; CDR3 length: 16; V gene: TRBV12-5; D gene: .; J gene: TRBJ2-2; CDR3 protein: CASARQVAADTGELFF; CDR3 DNA: TGTGCTAGTGCCCGCCAGGTAGCGGCCGACACCGGGGAGCTGTTTTTT
clone size: .; CDR3 length: 13; V gene: TRBV6-6; D gene: .; J gene: TRBJ1-1; CDR3 protein: CASSTQEGTEAFF; CDR3 DNA: TGTGCCAGCAGTACTCAGGAGGGGACTGAAGCTTTCTTT
clone size: .; CDR3 length: 13; V gene: TRBV7-6; D gene: .; J gene: TRBJ2-5; CDR3 protein: CASSLWPQETQYF; CDR3 DNA: TGTGCCAGCAGCTTATGGCCGCAAGAGACCCAGTACTTC
clone size: .; CDR3 length: 17; V gene: TRBV11-2; D gene: TRBD1; J gene: TRBJ1-2; CDR3 protein: CASSLGPLTGGRNGYTF; CDR3 DNA: TGTGCCAGCAGCTTAGGTCCGCTGACAGGGGGCAGAAATGGCTACACCTTC
clone size: few; CDR3 length: 12; V gene: TRBV7-2; D gene: .; J gene: TRBJ2-7; CDR3 protein: CASSSSGLEQYF; CDR3 DNA: TGTGCCAGCAGCAGCAGCGGACTCGAGCAGTACTTC
clone size: .; CDR3 length: 14; V gene: TRBV3-1/TRBV3-2; D gene: .; J gene: TRBJ1-2; CDR3 protein: CASSQRNRVYGYTF; CDR3 DNA: TGTGCCAGCAGCCAAAGAAACAGGGTCTATGGCTACACCTTC
clone size: .; CDR3 length: 15; V gene: TRBV5-1; D gene: .; J gene: TRBJ1-2; CDR3 protein: CASSPSGGANYGYTF; CDR3 DNA: TGCGCCAGCAGCCCAAGCGGGGGCGCTAACTATGGCTACACCTTC
clone size: .; CDR3 length: 12; V gene: TRBV6-6; D gene: TRBD2; J gene: TRBJ2-3; CDR3 protein: CASSLTSGTGYF; CDR3 DNA: TGTGCCAGCAGCCTGACTAGCGGTACCGGATATTTT
clone size: .; CDR3 length: 16; V gene: TRBV14; D gene: TRBD1; J gene: TRBJ2-3; CDR3 protein: CASSQWGRGQGDTQYF; CDR3 DNA: TGTGCCAGCAGCCAATGGGGCAGGGGGCAAGGAGATACGCAGTATTTT
clone size: .; CDR3 length: 14; V gene: TRBV5-3; D gene: TRBD1; J gene: TRBJ2-7; CDR3 protein: CARREGTGEFEQYF; CDR3 DNA: TGTGCCAGAAGAGAAGGGACAGGGGAGTTCGAGCAGTACTTC
clone size: .; CDR3 length: 15; V gene: TRBV28; D gene: TRBD1; J gene: TRBJ1-1; CDR3 protein: CASSRTGTGVTEAFF; CDR3 DNA: TGTGCCAGCAGTCGGACCGGGACAGGGGTGACTGAAGCTTTCTTT
clone size: .; CDR3 length: 16; V gene: TRBV4-1; D gene: .; J gene: TRBJ1-2; CDR3 protein: CASSPAPGKSNYGYTF; CDR3 DNA: TGCGCCAGCAGCCCGGCCCCAGGGAAATCTAACTATGGCTACACCTTC
clone size: .; CDR3 length: 14; V gene: TRBV6-5; D gene: TRBD1; J gene: TRBJ1-2; CDR3 protein: CASSYQLQGYGYTF; CDR3 DNA: TGTGCCAGCAGTTACCAATTACAGGGGTATGGCTACACCTTC
clone size: few; CDR3 length: 15; V gene: TRBV4-3; D gene: .; J gene: TRBJ2-3; CDR3 protein: CASSLGLGVGDTQYF; CDR3 DNA: TGCGCCAGCAGCCTGGGACTTGGGGTCGGGGATACGCAGTATTTT
clone size: few; CDR3 length: 15; V gene: TRBV14; D gene: TRBD1; J gene: TRBJ1-6; CDR3 protein: CASSQGQGANLPLHF; CDR3 DNA: TGTGCCAGCAGCCAAGGTCAGGGGGCGAACCTACCCCTCCACTTT
clone size: .; CDR3 length: 15; V gene: TRBV6-5; D gene: .; J gene: TRBJ1-5; CDR3 protein: CASRPGGAGNQPQHF; CDR3 DNA: TGTGCCAGCAGACCAGGCGGCGCGGGGAATCAGCCCCAGCATTTT
clone size: .; CDR3 length: 16; V gene: TRBV19; D gene: TRBD1; J gene: TRBJ1-1; CDR3 protein: CASSMRTGVLYTEAFF; CDR3 DNA: TGTGCCAGTAGTATGCGGACAGGGGTTTTATATACTGAAGCTTTCTTT
clone size: .; CDR3 length: 13; V gene: TRBV7-9; D gene: .; J gene: TRBJ2-5; CDR3 protein: CASSLAFQGTQYF; CDR3 DNA: TGTGCCAGCAGCTTAGCGTTCCAGGGGACCCAGTACTTC